This T cell receptor beta chain appears in the sequencing data of a study of cytotoxic CD8 clonotypes in ibrutinib-treated CLL. The wider study: Researchers reported approximately twelve relapsed/refractory and fewer than 16 treatment-naive patients, roughly 17 of them IGHV unmutated. Points from the study as a whole: Progressing and sustained-remission patients had different sampling times.

Germline V gene lookup returns CDR1 MNHEY and CDR2 SVGAGI. Trimming pared 6 bases from V and 4 bases from J, leaving 16 bases between. The CDR3 consists of 15 residues. Some clones are missing from TCRdb's copy, which holds only in-frame ones; the method was immunoSEQ multiplex PCR. This sample has hundreds of thousands of clones, with roughly 70% found just once. Of note for this clone: Its antigen is undetermined.

The chain uses TRBV6-5 and TRBJ2-1, with a weak D call TRBD1 (5 bases). This specimen was PBMCs, taken after 24 months of ibrutinib treatment. The receptor was isolated from a human donor with chronic lymphocytic leukemia. CDR3 DNA: TGTGCCAGCAGCCCCCCGACAGCAACATACAATGAGCAGTTCTTC. This gives the protein CASSPPTATYNEQFF.